This T cell receptor beta chain was recovered during a study of T cell responses to AZD1222 COVID-19 vaccine. As for this clone: Its antigen is unidentified.

TCRdb's copy holds only in-frame clones and misses some; the assay was immunoSEQ multiplex PCR. The sample lists 100,000 to 140,000 clones; about nine tenths were seen once. Study conclusions and caveats: Elevations in Spike-specific TCR breadth and depth followed administration of two AZD1222 doses. Repertoires in all cases were sampled only once the peak T cell response had passed. The donor group comprised mostly white British people and more females; the analysis possibly underestimated clonal diversity.

Germline loops: CDR1 MNHEY, CDR2 SVGAGI. There are 12 residues in the CDR3. The V end was cut by 7 bases, the J end by 13 bases, with 14 bases between. The chain is built from TRBV6-5 and TRBJ1-6; D is possibly TRBD1 (5 bases). The sequencing used peripheral blood, collected 28 days after the second AZD1222 dose. The clonotype comes from an adult who received the AZD1222 COVID-19 vaccine. CDR3 loop: CASTANRGPLHF. The CDR3 coding sequence is TGTGCCAGCACCGCCAACCGGGGGCCCCTCCACTTT.